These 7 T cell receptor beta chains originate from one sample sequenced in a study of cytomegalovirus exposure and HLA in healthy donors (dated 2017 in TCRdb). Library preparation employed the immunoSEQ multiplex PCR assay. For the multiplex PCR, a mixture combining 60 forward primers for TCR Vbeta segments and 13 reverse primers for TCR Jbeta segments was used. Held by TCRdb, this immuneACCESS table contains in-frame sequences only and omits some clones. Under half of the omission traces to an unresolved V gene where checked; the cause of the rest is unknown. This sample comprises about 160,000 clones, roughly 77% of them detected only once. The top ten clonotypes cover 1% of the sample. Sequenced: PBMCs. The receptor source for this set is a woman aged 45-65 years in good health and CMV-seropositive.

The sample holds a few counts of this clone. CDR3 coding DNA: TGTGCCAGCAGCTCGCCCTTGCGCGGGGACAATGAGCAGTTCTTC. This translates into CASSSPLRGDNEQFF. The V gene is TRBV7-9, the J gene TRBJ2-1; maybe TRBD2 (6 bases). This CDR3 has 15 amino acids. Trimming shortened V by 4 bases and J by 5 bases, and 15 bases separated the two germline ends. Germline lookup yields CDR1 SEHNR and CDR2 FQNEAQ (reference sequence).

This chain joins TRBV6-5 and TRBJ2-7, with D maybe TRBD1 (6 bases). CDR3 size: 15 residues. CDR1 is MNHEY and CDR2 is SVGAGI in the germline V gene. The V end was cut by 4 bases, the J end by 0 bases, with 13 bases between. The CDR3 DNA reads TGTGCCAGCAGTTTAAAACAGGGAAGCTCCTACGAGCAGTACTTC. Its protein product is CASSLKQGSSYEQYF.

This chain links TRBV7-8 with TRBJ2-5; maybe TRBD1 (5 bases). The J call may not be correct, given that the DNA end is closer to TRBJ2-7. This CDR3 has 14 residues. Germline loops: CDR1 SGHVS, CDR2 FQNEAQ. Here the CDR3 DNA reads TGTGCCAGCAGCTCCTGGGCAGGGATCTACGAGCAGTACTTC. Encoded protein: CASSSWAGIYEQYF.

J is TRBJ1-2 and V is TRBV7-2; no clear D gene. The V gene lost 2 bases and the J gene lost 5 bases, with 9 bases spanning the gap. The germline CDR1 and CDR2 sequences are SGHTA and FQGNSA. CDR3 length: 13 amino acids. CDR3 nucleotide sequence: TGTGCCAGCAGCTTATCTCAGATTTATGGCTACACCTTC. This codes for CASSLSQIYGYTF.

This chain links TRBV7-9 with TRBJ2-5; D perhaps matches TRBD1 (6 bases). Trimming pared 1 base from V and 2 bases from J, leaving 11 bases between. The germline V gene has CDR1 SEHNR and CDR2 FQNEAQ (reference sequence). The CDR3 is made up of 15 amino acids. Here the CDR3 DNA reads TGTGCCAGCAGCTTAGACTCAGGGGAACAAGAGACCCAGTACTTC. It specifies CASSLDSGEQETQYF. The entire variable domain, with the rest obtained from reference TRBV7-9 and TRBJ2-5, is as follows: DTGVSQNPRHKITKRGQNVTFRCDPISEHNRLYWYRQTLGQGPEFLTYFQNEAQLEKSRLLSDRFSAERPKGSFSTLEIQRTEQGDSAMYLCASSLDSGEQETQYFGPGTRLLVL.

The DNA of the CDR3 is TGTGCCAGCAGTCCTAGCGGGAGCTCCTACAATGAGCAGTTCTTC. Encoded protein: CASSPSGSSYNEQFF. The chain employs TRBV7-9 and TRBJ2-1; 10 bases agree with TRBD2. The CDR3 sequence is 15 residues long. Per germline, CDR1 SEHNR and CDR2 FQNEAQ (reference sequence). The V segment lost 6 bases and the J segment 0 bases; nucleotides outside the gene matches: 2.

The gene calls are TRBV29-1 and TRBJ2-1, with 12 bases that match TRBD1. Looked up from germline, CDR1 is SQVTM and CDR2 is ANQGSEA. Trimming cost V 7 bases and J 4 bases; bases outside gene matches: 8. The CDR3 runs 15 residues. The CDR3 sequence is CSAWDRGPGYNEQFF. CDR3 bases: TGCAGCGCCTGGGACAGGGGGCCGGGGTACAATGAGCAGTTCTTC.